Following are 28 T cell receptor beta chains from one sample sequenced in a study of T cell responses to AZD1222 COVID-19 vaccine (dated by TCRdb to the early 2020s). Libraries were prepared through the immunoSEQ multiplex PCR assay. Held by TCRdb, this immuneACCESS table contains in-frame sequences only and omits some clones. Under half of the omission traces to an unresolved V gene where checked; the cause of the rest is unknown. The sample yields fewer than 150,000 clones; roughly 93% were counted once. Around 3.1% of the sample is taken by the ten largest. The label giving this sample's time point can be read as: baseline before first vaccination. This sample comprised peripheral blood, obtained on day 0 of AZD1222 vaccination. The receptors here all came from an adult in good health.

The chain links TRBV28 to TRBJ1-2; D remains ambiguous. CDR1 MDHEN and CDR2 SYDVKM come from the germline V gene. Trimming removed 2 bases from V and 5 bases from J, with 12 bases in between. This CDR3 has 14 amino acids. CDR3 DNA: TGTGCCAGCAGTTTAGGAGAGTCACGGTATGGCTACACCTTC. This encodes CASSLGESRYGYTF.

The rearrangement links TRBV29-1 to TRBJ1-1; 11 bases match TRBD1. The CDR3 covers 14 residues. Germline V lookup: CDR1 SQVTM, CDR2 ANQGSEA. The junction had 5 bases not matched to a gene; V was cut back by 3 bases and J by 5 bases. CDR3 residues: CSVEDRGLGTEAFF. The CDR3 nucleotides are TGCAGCGTTGAGGACAGGGGGCTGGGTACTGAAGCTTTCTTT.

J is TRBJ2-2 and V is TRBV6-5, with 9 nucleotides matching TRBD2. Germline loops: CDR1 MNHEY, CDR2 SVGAGI. The V segment lost 3 bases and the J segment 4 bases; nucleotides outside the gene matches: 3. The CDR3 sequence is 15 residues long. This CDR3 reads CASSYGSGSTGELFF. CDR3 sequence (DNA): TGTGCCAGCAGTTATGGTAGCGGGAGCACCGGGGAGCTGTTTTTT.

This chain uses TRBV5-1 with TRBJ2-2; the D gene is possibly TRBD2 (6 bases). This CDR3 comprises 16 residues. The ends were cut back, 4 bases at V and 4 bases at J, with 17 bases in the middle. Germline V CDR1 and CDR2: SGHRS, YFSETQ. The CDR3 DNA reads TGCGCCAGCAGCCTATCTCCGGGAGCAAGCACCGGGGAGCTGTTTTTT. Amino acid sequence: CASSLSPGASTGELFF.

The V gene is TRBV6-2 or TRBV6-3, the J gene TRBJ2-2, with D maybe TRBD2 (6 bases). Trimming left V 4 bases short and J 7 bases short, with 16 bases between. The CDR3 is 15 amino acids. Germline V gene data show CDR1 as MNHEY and CDR2 as SVGEGT. CDR3 residues: CASSFGQGGIGELFF. The CDR3 bases are TGTGCCAGCAGTTTTGGGCAGGGCGGGATCGGGGAGCTGTTTTTT.

The genes are TRBV15 and TRBJ1-2; D is possibly TRBD1 (5 bases). The germline V gene has CDR1 LNHNV and CDR2 YYDKDF (reference sequence). CDR3 length: 15 amino acids. Trimming stripped 0 bases from V and 4 bases from J, with 12 bases between. The CDR3 coding sequence is TGTGCCACCAGCAGAGATCTGGTTGGGGGCTATGGCTACACCTTC. Encoded protein: CATSRDLVGGYGYTF.

This clone was picked up one time. The chain carries TRBV19 and TRBJ1-5, with D possibly being TRBD1 (6 bases). CDR1 is LNHDA, CDR2 SQIVND, per germline (reference sequence). The CDR3 spans 16 residues. Trimming removed 5 bases from V and 1 base from J, with 15 bases in between. CDR3 in DNA: TGTGCCAGTAGTGGGCCCGGGGGCTGGAGCAATCAGCCCCAGCATTTT. Amino acids: CASSGPGGWSNQPQHF.

The chain joins TRBV30 to TRBJ1-4; D may be TRBD1 (6 bases). CDR3 length equals 15 residues. Trimming removed 1 base at V and 4 bases at J, with 13 bases between. Germline V gene sequence: CDR1 GTSNPN, CDR2 SVGIG (reference sequence). In DNA, the CDR3 is TGTGCCTGGAGTGAGGGGGGGGCGAGTAATGAAAAACTGTTTTTT. Translating gives CAWSEGGASNEKLFF.

This chain joins TRBV27 and TRBJ2-7; D is uncertain. Trimming took off 0 bases at V and 3 bases at J, with 6 bases between the two ends. The CDR3 length is 13 residues. Germline V gives CDR1 MNHEY, CDR2 SMNVEV (reference sequence). The CDR3 coding sequence is TGTGCCAGCAGTTTATCCCCCTTCTACGAGCAGTACTTC. Protein sequence: CASSLSPFYEQYF.

This chain connects TRBV5-5 to TRBJ2-7, with a tentative D call TRBD1 (6 bases). Trimming took 3 bases from V and 1 from J, leaving 8 bases between them. CDR1 and CDR2 (germline): SGHKS, YYEKEE (reference sequence). There are 13 residues in the CDR3. The CDR3 sequence is CASSWTESYEQYF. The CDR3 nucleotides are TGTGCCAGCAGCTGGACAGAATCCTACGAGCAGTACTTC. The whole variable domain, filled in from reference TRBV5-5 and TRBJ2-7, reads DAGVTQSPTHLIKTRGQQVTLRCSPISGHKSVSWYQQVLGQGPQFIFQYYEKEERGRGNFPDRFSARQFPNYSSELNVNALLLGDSALYLCASSWTESYEQYFGPGTRLTVT.

The chain uses TRBV2 and TRBJ2-1, with D possibly TRBD2 on 5 matching bases. CDR1 SNHLY and CDR2 FYNNEI come from the germline V gene. This CDR3 is built from 10 residues. The V end lost 8 bases, the J end lost 10 bases, and 9 bases lay between the germline ends. The chain's CDR3 is CASVTGEQFF. DNA for the CDR3: TGTGCCAGCGTTACGGGGGAGCAGTTCTTC.

The J gene is TRBJ1-1, the V gene TRBV19; D is ambiguous. From germline, CDR1 is LNHDA and CDR2 SQIVND (reference sequence). The CDR3 runs 14 residues. The germline V and J ends were trimmed by 3 bases and 5 bases, with 13 bases remaining between them. The CDR3 sequence is CASSIPGLLTEAFF. The CDR3 DNA is TGTGCCAGTAGTATTCCCGGTCTACTAACTGAAGCTTTCTTT.

The chain recombines TRBV3-1 (or the pseudogene TRBV3-2) with TRBJ2-7; 9 nucleotides agree with TRBD2. The CDR3 has 17 amino acids. The V and J ends lost 2 bases and 0 bases, in that order; junction bases with no gene match: 8. Germline CDR1 and CDR2: LGHDT and YNNKEL (reference sequence). CDR3 in amino acids: CASSQIFSAGGSYEQYF. CDR3 sequence (DNA): TGTGCCAGCAGCCAAATTTTCTCAGCGGGAGGCTCCTACGAGCAGTACTTC.

The chain has TRBV11-3 and TRBJ2-7; D perhaps matches TRBD1 (5 bases). This CDR3 spans 14 amino acids. Germline V gene data show CDR1 as SGHNT and CDR2 as YENEEA. Trimming cost V 6 bases and J 6 bases, with 18 bases left between them. The CDR3 DNA sequence: TGTGCCAGCAGTTTCGGTAGCCAGGGCACCGAGCAGTACTTC. Translated: CASSFGSQGTEQYF.

V and J are TRBV19 and TRBJ1-2; 7 positions agree with TRBD1. The CDR3 runs to 14 residues. Losses at the gene ends were 4 bases for V and 4 bases for J; bases not matched to a gene: 6. Germline assignment: CDR1 LNHDA and CDR2 SQIVND (reference sequence). CDR3 sequence: CASSKGGAGYGYTF. CDR3 coding DNA: TGTGCCAGTAGTAAAGGGGGCGCGGGCTATGGCTACACCTTC.

Only one count was recorded for this clone. The V call is TRBV10-3, the J call TRBJ1-1, with TRBD1 matching over 10 bases. This CDR3 comprises 14 residues. Looked up from germline, CDR1 is ENHRY and CDR2 is SYGVKD. V was clipped by 5 bases and J by 3 bases; unmatched bases: 3. CDR3 amino acids: CAISIGTGDTEAFF. CDR3 DNA: TGTGCCATCAGTATCGGGACAGGGGACACTGAAGCTTTCTTT.

This sequence joins TRBV28 and TRBJ2-7, with 10 bases fitting TRBD2. J gave up 4 bases and V 7 bases, and 10 bases lay outside the gene matches. The CDR3 has 15 amino acids. Germline CDR1 and CDR2: MDHEN and SYDVKM. The CDR3 region is CASTPRSSGRYEQYF. DNA of the CDR3: TGTGCCAGCACCCCGCGGTCTAGCGGGAGATACGAGCAGTACTTC.

The gene calls are TRBV11-3 and TRBJ2-3; no definite D call. V was pared by 0 bases and J by 2 bases, with 3 bases between. Germline V CDR1 and CDR2: SGHNT, YENEEA. CDR3 length: 13 residues. The CDR3 DNA follows: TGTGCCAGCAGCTTAGAGGTCACAGATACGCAGTATTTT. This gives the protein CASSLEVTDTQYF. The full variable domain, with the rest looked up from reference TRBV11-3 and TRBJ2-3, is EAGVVQSPRYKIIEKKQPVAFWCNPISGHNTLYWYLQNLGQGPELLIRYENEEAVDDSQLPKDRFSAERLKGVDSTLKIQPAELGDSAVYLCASSLEVTDTQYFGPGTRLTVL.

The chain has TRBV14 and TRBJ1-5; 7 nucleotides agree with TRBD1. The ends lost 4 bases at V and 7 bases at J; junction bases unmatched: 13. Per the germline V gene, CDR1 is SGHDN and CDR2 is FVKESK. The length of the CDR3 is 16 residues. The CDR3 DNA reads as TGTGCCAGCAGCCCCGACAGACAGGGACCCTACCAGCCCCAGCATTTT. Protein sequence: CASSPDRQGPYQPQHF.

This sequence joins TRBV2 and TRBJ2-4; 8 nucleotides line up with TRBD2. This CDR3 spans 15 amino acids. Looked up from germline, CDR1 is SNHLY and CDR2 is FYNNEI. V shed 8 bases, J shed 4 bases, and the junction held 10 bases outside the gene matches. The DNA for the CDR3 is TGTGCCAGCCGAAGGGGACTAGGGGGGAAAAACATTCAGTACTTC. Protein product: CASRRGLGGKNIQYF.

V and J are TRBV4-3 and TRBJ2-1; TRBD2 aligns across 7 bases. This CDR3 comprises 14 residues. V lost 4 bases to trimming and J lost 8 bases; unmatched junction nucleotides: 8. Germline V lookup: CDR1 LGHNA, CDR2 YSLEER. As DNA, the CDR3 is TGCGCCAGCAGCCGGTGGACTAGTAGCTATGAGCAGTTCTTC. It encodes CASSRWTSSYEQFF.

This chain links TRBV10-1 with TRBJ1-5; D is undetermined. Trimming removed 7 bases from V and 9 bases from J, with 10 bases in between. Germline V gene lookup returns CDR1 WNHNN and CDR2 SYGVQD (reference sequence). The CDR3 runs 11 residues. CDR3 nucleotide sequence: TGCGCCAGCATCGGACCCGGGCCCCAGCATTTT. Translating gives CASIGPGPQHF.

V gene TRBV28 combines with J gene TRBJ1-2; 7 bases line up with TRBD1. Germline V gives CDR1 MDHEN, CDR2 SYDVKM. CDR3 length: 13 residues. The V gene end was trimmed by 8 bases and the J gene end by 6 bases; junction bases not matched to a gene: 9. The CDR3 spells CASRRGGPNGYTF. The DNA of the CDR3 is TGTGCCAGCCGCAGGGGGGGGCCCAATGGCTACACCTTC.

J is TRBJ2-1 and V is TRBV2; D is ambiguous. From germline, CDR1 is SNHLY and CDR2 FYNNEI. The V and J ends lost 6 bases and 3 bases respectively, with 6 bases between them. The CDR3 has 12 amino acids. CDR3 protein: CASRPGYNEQFF. In DNA, the CDR3 is TGTGCCAGCAGGCCGGGCTACAATGAGCAGTTCTTC.

DNA of the CDR3: TGTGCCAGCAGTGGGCGGCTTAACAGGGACTGGAGGAGCTCCTATAATTCACCCCTCCACTTT. Translating it yields CASSGRLNRDWRSSYNSPLHF. The chain joins TRBV28 to TRBJ1-6; TRBD1 might be the D (6 bases). With 5 bases removed from V and 0 bases from J, the gap between germline ends came to 26 bases. This CDR3 contains 21 residues. The V gene's germline CDR1 is MDHEN and CDR2 SYDVKM. The full variable domain, in which reference TRBV28 and TRBJ1-6 provide the parts outside the CDR3, is DVKVTQSSRYLVKRTGEKVFLECVQDMDHENMFWYRQDPGLGLRLIYFSYDVKMKEKGDIPEGYSVSREKKERFSLILESASTNQTSMYLCASSGRLNRDWRSSYNSPLHFGNGTRLTVT.

The chain employs TRBV5-1 and TRBJ2-5; D gene ambiguous. The germline V gene has CDR1 SGHRS and CDR2 YFSETQ. V was cut by 3 bases and J by 4 bases, with 4 bases left in between. The CDR3 has 11 residues. Here the CDR3 reads CASSSAETQYF. The CDR3 coding sequence is TGCGCCAGCAGCTCGGCAGAGACCCAGTACTTC.

The gene calls are TRBV30 and TRBJ1-5; 7 bases are shared with TRBD1. Germline trimming cut 3 bases from V and 3 bases from J; bases unmatched to any gene: 11. The germline gives CDR1 GTSNPN, CDR2 SVGIG (reference sequence). The CDR3 spans 16 residues. The CDR3 DNA reads TGTGCCTGGAGCGTCGGGACAGTAGGACCCAATCAGCCCCAGCATTTT. It is translated as CAWSVGTVGPNQPQHF.

This clone was seen just once. The chain links TRBV18 to TRBJ2-2; a weak D match, TRBD2 (5 bases). Germline-derived CDR1 and CDR2 are KGHSH and LQKENI. The CDR3 is made up of 16 amino acids. The V gene lost 6 bases and the J gene lost 6 bases, with 20 bases spanning the gap. In nucleotides, the CDR3 is TGTGCCAGCTCCCCTTCCCTGGGGAGTCTGTCCGGGGAGCTGTTTTTT. It translates to CASSPSLGSLSGELFF.